This T cell receptor (beta chain) appears in the sequencing data of a study of blood T cell repertoires in COVID-19. In the study overall: COVID-19 samples, acute and convalescent, were from the United States, Italy and Spain. T cells, B-cell-depleted T cells, or PBMCs supplied cDNA or gDNA.

The CDR3 consists of 14 residues. CDR1 and CDR2 (germline): SGHTA, FQGNSA. Trimming shortened V by 3 bases and J by 0 bases, and 8 bases separated the two germline ends. In the original analysis: Nucleated cell counts were estimated from reference gene primer amplification. The repertoire was sequenced with immunoSEQ multiplex PCR; TCRdb's copy has only in-frame clones and lacks some. V, J and clone size are those of that table, while D and trimming were read from the DNA. The sample consists of 100,000 or so clones, roughly nine tenths of them appearing once. The rearrangement links TRBV7-2 to TRBJ1-2; D unclear. The sequencing sample was made of peripheral blood. The receptor's source is a man aged 50-60 years with acute or convalescent COVID-19. DNA for the CDR3: TGTGCCAGCAGCTTTGGCGGAGCTAACTATGGCTACACCTTC. Translation: CASSFGGANYGYTF. Using reference TRBV7-2 and TRBJ1-2 for the parts outside the CDR3, the full variable domain is GAGVSQSPSNKVTEKGKDVELRCDPISGHTALYWYRQSLGQGLEFLIYFQGNSAPDKSGLPSDRFSAERTGGSVSTLTIQRTQQEDSAVYLCASSFGGANYGYTFGSGTRLTVV.